These T cell receptor beta chains were read from a single sample in a study of blood T cell repertoires in COVID-19. The data were produced by immunoSEQ multiplex PCR, yet TCRdb's version contains in-frame clones alone and is incomplete. The table has 200,000 to 250,000 clones, 81% seen once; the top ten hold 6% to 8%. The sequencing input was peripheral blood. The receptor set was obtained from a woman aged 80 or older with COVID-19, enrolled during active disease. Each CDR3 is given with its conserved first and last residue. The D gene is left open where the match is weak. Not every row has a clone size; where given, it reads once, few, many or a size class.

.	TRBD1	TRBJ1-4	TRBV28	CASSFIGTGSEKLFF	TGTGCCAGCAGTTTTATAGGGACAGGGAGTGAAAAACTGTTTTTT
.	.	TRBJ1-2	TRBV28	CASRTALNYGYTF	TGTGCCAGCAGGACAGCCTTAAACTATGGCTACACCTTC
.	TRBD1	TRBJ2-7	TRBV10-3	CAMGTGLVWHF	TGTGCCATGGGGACAGGGTTGGTTTGGCACTTC
.	.	TRBJ1-4	TRBV19	CASERGSNEKLFF	TGTGCCAGTGAGCGTGGATCTAATGAAAAACTGTTTTTT
.	.	TRBJ2-7	TRBV7-2	CASSPRRGQGGEQYF	TGTGCCAGCAGCCCCCGGAGGGGTCAGGGCGGCGAGCAGTACTTC
.	.	TRBJ1-1	TRBV6-5	CASSYSQITEAFF	TGTGCCAGCAGTTACTCACAGATCACTGAAGCTTTCTTT
.	.	TRBJ2-7	TRBV15	CATSRERATYYEQYF	TGTGCCACCAGCAGAGAGCGGGCAACCTACTACGAGCAGTACTTC
once	TRBD2	TRBJ2-5	TRBV28	CASSFSLPGLAGEGTQYF	TGTGCCAGCAGTTTTAGCCTTCCGGGACTAGCGGGAGAGGGGACCCAGTACTTC
.	TRBD1	TRBJ2-1	TRBV19	CASTGTAIGGEQFF	TGTGCCAGTACCGGGACAGCGATCGGTGGGGAGCAGTTCTTC
.	.	TRBJ1-4	TRBV9	CASSLVGGVNEKLFF	TGTGCCAGCAGCCTAGTAGGAGGGGTTAATGAAAAACTGTTTTTT
.	TRBD2	TRBJ2-3	TRBV28	CASSTNLLAGSPTDTQYF	TGTGCCAGCAGCACCAACCTCTTAGCGGGGAGTCCCACAGATACGCAGTATTTT
.	.	TRBJ1-1	TRBV5-5	CASSLMGPHGGAFF	TGTGCCAGCAGCTTGATGGGGCCCCACGGGGGGGCTTTCTTT
few	TRBD2	TRBJ2-1	TRBV7-3	CASSLAGGNNEQFF	TGTGCCAGCAGCTTAGCGGGGGGCAACAATGAGCAGTTCTTC
.	.	TRBJ1-1	TRBV30	CAWRIGANTEAFF	TGTGCCTGGAGAATAGGGGCGAACACTGAAGCTTTCTTT
.	TRBD1	TRBJ2-3	TRBV24-1	CATSALTGNTDTQYF	TGTGCCACCAGTGCCCTGACAGGGAACACAGATACGCAGTATTTT
.	TRBD1	TRBJ1-4	TRBV7-9	CASSLARGQGVKLFF	TGTGCCAGCAGCTTAGCGAGGGGGCAAGGGGTGAAGCTGTTTTTT
.	.	TRBJ1-2	TRBV28	CASLARARDGYTF	TGTGCCAGCTTGGCCAGGGCCCGGGATGGCTACACCTTC
once	TRBD1	TRBJ1-2	TRBV7-2	CASSRDSYMGYTF	TGTGCCAGCAGCCGGGACAGCTACATGGGCTACACCTTC
.	.	TRBJ1-2	TRBV6-5	CASSYSRLGATGRYTF	TGTGCCAGCAGTTACTCGAGGTTGGGGGCCACAGGGCGCTACACCTTC
.	.	TRBJ1-2	TRBV3-1/TRBV3-2	CASSQEAGRYGYTF	TGTGCCAGCAGCCAAGAGGCAGGGCGCTATGGCTACACCTTC
.	.	TRBJ1-2	TRBV28	CASSKTVYGYTF	TGTGCCAGCAGTAAGACAGTTTATGGCTACACCTTC
.	.	TRBJ2-3	TRBV4-1	CASSQDGGNTQYF	TGCGCCAGCAGCCAAGATGGGGGGAATACGCAGTATTTT
.	TRBD1	TRBJ2-7	TRBV29-1	CSGGQNPYEQYF	TGCAGCGGGGGACAGAACCCCTACGAGCAGTACTTC
few	.	TRBJ2-5	TRBV9	CASSATGLNQETQYF	TGTGCCAGCAGCGCTACGGGACTTAACCAAGAGACCCAGTACTTC
.	.	TRBJ2-3	TRBV28	CASSPRGTPTDTQYF	TGTGCCAGCAGTCCCAGGGGGACTCCCACAGATACGCAGTATTTT
.	.	TRBJ1-1	TRBV2	CASRRQVKNTEAFF	TGTGCCAGCAGGCGACAAGTTAAGAACACTGAAGCTTTCTTT
.	TRBD1	TRBJ1-2	TRBV16	CASSPWTGYGYTF	TGTGCCAGCAGCCCGTGGACAGGGTATGGCTACACCTTC
.	TRBD2	TRBJ2-5	TRBV2	CASSGTSGRQETQYF	TGTGCCAGCAGTGGGACTAGCGGGAGGCAAGAGACCCAGTACTTC
once	.	TRBJ2-7	TRBV6-2/TRBV6-3	CASSYTAVSYEQYF	TGTGCCAGCAGTTACACGGCGGTGTCCTACGAGCAGTACTTC
.	.	TRBJ2-3	TRBV5-6	CASSSGGIPTDTQYF	TGTGCCAGCAGCTCGGGCGGGATCCCCACGGATACGCAGTATTTT
.	TRBD1	TRBJ2-1	TRBV27	CASSFRTGGSYNEQFF	TGTGCCAGCAGTTTTCGGACAGGGGGGTCCTACAATGAGCAGTTCTTC
.	.	TRBJ1-1	TRBV11-2	CASSLEGDTEAFF	TGTGCCAGCAGCTTAGAAGGGGACACTGAAGCTTTCTTT
.	.	TRBJ1-6	TRBV19	CASKEEGAVSPLHF	TGTGCCAGTAAAGAGGAAGGGGCGGTTTCACCCCTCCACTTT
few	.	TRBJ1-5	TRBV7-2	CASSSGGGSRQPQHF	TGTGCCAGCAGCTCGGGTGGTGGGTCCCGCCAGCCCCAGCATTTT
.	TRBD1	TRBJ1-6	TRBV28	CAIRTGLNSPLHF	TGTGCCATCAGGACAGGGCTTAATTCACCCCTCCACTTT
.	TRBD1	TRBJ1-5	TRBV19	CASRTRGPGQPQHF	TGTGCCAGTAGGACCAGGGGGCCGGGGCAGCCCCAGCATTTT
.	.	TRBJ2-1	TRBV9	CASSVVFSGPDYNEQFF	TGTGCCAGCAGCGTAGTCTTTTCTGGGCCTGACTACAATGAGCAGTTCTTC
once	.	TRBJ1-2	TRBV28	CASSPANYGYTF	TGTGCCAGCAGTCCTGCTAACTATGGCTACACCTTC
.	TRBD1	TRBJ1-3	TRBV4-3	CASSPPRGVPSLSGNTIYF	TGCGCCAGCAGCCCACCCAGGGGGGTTCCCTCCCTCTCTGGAAACACCATATATTTT
few	.	TRBJ1-2	TRBV2	CASSLQGGRGGYTF	TGTGCCAGCAGTTTGCAGGGCGGGAGGGGTGGCTACACCTTC
.	.	TRBJ1-3	TRBV10-3	CAISNRDIGLSGNTIYF	TGTGCCATCAGTAACCGGGACATAGGCCTCTCTGGAAACACCATATATTTT
.	TRBD1	TRBJ2-7	TRBV6-6	CASSRDRASYEQYF	TGTGCCAGCAGTAGGGACAGGGCTTCCTACGAGCAGTACTTC
once	.	TRBJ1-5	TRBV2	CASTTESSNQPQHF	TGTGCCAGCACCACAGAGTCAAGCAATCAGCCCCAGCATTTT
.	TRBD2	TRBJ2-5	TRBV6-6	CASSYSLADQETQYF	TGTGCCAGCAGTTACTCACTAGCGGATCAAGAGACCCAGTACTTC
.	TRBD1	TRBJ1-1	TRBV7-3	CASSLAPGQGTEAFF	TGTGCCAGCAGCTTAGCCCCGGGACAGGGTACTGAAGCTTTCTTT
.	TRBD2	TRBJ2-1	TRBV6-2/TRBV6-3	CASSYLGTRGSNEQFF	TGTGCCAGCAGTTATCTCGGGACTAGGGGATCCAATGAGCAGTTCTTC
.	TRBD2	TRBJ2-3	TRBV5-6	CASSLVLAGTDTQYF	TGTGCCAGCAGCTTGGTTCTAGCGGGAACAGATACGCAGTATTTT
.	.	TRBJ1-2	TRBV7-9	CASSPQAVYGYTF	TGTGCCAGCAGCCCACAGGCTGTCTATGGCTACACCTTC
.	TRBD2	TRBJ2-3	TRBV10-3	CAISITSGRNTDTQYF	TGTGCCATCAGCATAACTAGCGGGAGGAACACAGATACGCAGTATTTT
.	.	TRBJ1-2	TRBV2	CASSLFYDGYTF	TGTGCCAGCAGCCTCTTCTATGATGGCTACACCTTC
.	.	TRBJ2-5	TRBV29-1	CSVRRAQETQYF	TGCAGCGTTCGGCGGGCTCAAGAGACCCAGTACTTC
.	TRBD2	TRBJ2-1	TRBV28	CASHGSLAGEQFF	TGTGCCAGCCATGGGTCCCTAGCGGGTGAGCAGTTCTTC
.	.	TRBJ2-7	TRBV12-3/TRBV12-4	CAVGRGYEQYF	TGTGCCGTCGGCCGGGGCTACGAGCAGTACTTC
.	TRBD2	TRBJ2-3	TRBV19	CASSERDRGLDTQYF	TGTGCCAGTAGTGAGCGGGATCGGGGATTAGATACGCAGTATTTT
.	.	TRBJ1-2	TRBV6-5	CARGPVESYGYTF	TGTGCCAGGGGGCCGGTGGAGTCCTATGGCTACACCTTC